The sequence of this T cell receptor beta chain was determined in a study of technical replicates of blood from several donors. TCRdb's table, derived via immunoSEQ multiplex PCR, lists solely in-frame clones and lacks some. Of roughly 73,000 clones detected, 85% to 95% appear once; the ten largest clones hold approximately 0.25%. The CDR3 covers 13 residues. Germline V CDR1 and CDR2: MRHNA, SNTAGT. The V and J ends lost 10 bases and 5 bases respectively, with 15 bases between them. The sequence came from a human donor in good health. V is TRBV6-4 and J is TRBJ2-1, with no clear D. Sequencing was performed on T cells isolated from PBMCs. CDR3 in amino acids: CATANFPNNEQFF. The CDR3 nucleotides read TGTGCCACCGCGAACTTCCCAAACAATGAGCAGTTCTTC.